This T cell receptor beta chain was obtained from a study of cytomegalovirus exposure and HLA in healthy donors. Use of 60 Vbeta and 13 Jbeta primers characterized the PCR. Assay: immunoSEQ multiplex PCR; the TCRdb copy retains only in-frame clones and omits some. This table holds 100,000 to 150,000 clones, 78% found once. V was clipped by 0 bases and J by 5 bases; unmatched bases: 7. From germline, CDR1 is LNHNV and CDR2 YYDKDF (reference sequence). The CDR3 totals 16 residues. While unrecorded immune exposures were likely, the donors were nominally healthy when sampled. The V and J genes are TRBV15 and TRBJ1-1; TRBD1 aligns across 9 bases. The sequencing sample was made of PBMCs. This receptor was identified in a woman aged 18-35 years in good health and CMV-seronegative. In DNA, the CDR3 is TGTGCCACCAGCAGAGACCGGGGACAGGGACGGACTGAAGCTTTCTTT. Encoded protein: CATSRDRGQGRTEAFF.